This T cell receptor (beta chain) was recorded in a study of naive and memory T cell subsets. The V end was cut by 6 bases, the J end by 3 bases, with 18 bases between. From germline, CDR1 is MNHEY and CDR2 SVGAGI. The CDR3 is 15 residues long. An equimolar mix of two oligonucleotides served as the beta constant-region primer for TRBC1 and TRBC2. TCRdb analysed the UMI-ligation and nested PCR reads with MiXCR anew, one entry per CDR3 protein. The table shows tens of thousands of distinct CDR3 sequences, with roughly 13% occurring only once. CD4+ T cell IFNgamma after overnight CMV lysate exposure gave donor CMV status.

This chain links TRBV6-5 with TRBJ2-7, with a weak D call TRBD2 (5 bases). Sequencing was performed on central memory CD4+ T cells from blood. The receptor was isolated from a human donor in good health. Written as DNA, the CDR3 is TGTGCCAGCAGGCAGAACGCAGGTCGGGGCTACGAGCAGTACTTC. It codes for CASRQNAGRGYEQYF.